The 15 T cell receptor beta chains listed next were all sequenced from one sample in a study of T cells in Graves' hyperthyroidism and ophthalmopathy. Amplified regions were TCR beta CDR3 sequences from RNA transcripts. The TCR CDR3 first-round RT-PCR relied on the HTBI primer set. TCRdb re-analysed the multiplex PCR reads in MiXCR, keeping a single row per CDR3 protein. The sample has hundreds of thousands of distinct CDR3 sequences, approximately 14% seen once; the top ten hold roughly 13%. Sequenced material: blood. These receptors were taken from a man younger than 35 with Graves' ophthalmopathy.

This clonotype was observed at least ten times. The V call is TRBV7-9, the J call TRBJ2-1; D might be TRBD1 or TRBD2, each matching 5 bases. Trimming took off 1 base at V and 6 bases at J, with 10 bases between the two ends. This CDR3 comprises 14 residues. Germline V gene sequence: CDR1 SEHNR, CDR2 FQNEAQ (reference sequence). The CDR3 nucleotides are TGTGCCAGCAGCTTAGTGGGGACGCTCAATGAGCAGTTCTTC. Its protein is CASSLVGTLNEQFF.

This clonotype came up many times. Germline and junction disagree at one end, which may indicate a read error. The rearrangement links TRBV7-7 to TRBJ2-1, with TRBD2 identical over 11 bases. Germline loops: CDR1 SSHAT, CDR2 FNYEAQ (reference sequence). CDR3 size: 15 residues. The CDR3 sequence: CASSLAGGPNNEQFF. The CDR3 DNA sequence: TGTGCTAGCAGTCTAGCGGGAGGCCCTAACAATGAGCAGTTCTTC.

This chain links TRBV7-9 with TRBJ2-7; 7 nucleotides line up with TRBD1. The CDR3 is 14 amino acids. V lost 4 bases and J lost 3; bases outside the gene matches: 6. Germline V gene data show CDR1 as SEHNR and CDR2 as FQNEAQ (reference sequence). CDR3 DNA: TGTGCCAGCAGCTCTGGGACAGATGGCTACGAGCAGTACTTC. Encoded protein: CASSSGTDGYEQYF.

There are a few counts of this clonotype. V gene TRBV5-4 combines with J gene TRBJ2-2; D is unclear. V dropped 4 bases and J dropped 6 bases, with 13 bases sitting between them. Germline assignment: CDR1 SGHNT and CDR2 YYREEE (reference sequence). The CDR3 runs 14 residues. The chain's CDR3 is CASSLSIESGELFF. CDR3 DNA sequence: TGTGCCAGCAGCCTGTCTATAGAGTCCGGGGAGCTGTTTTTT. Together with reference TRBV5-4 and TRBJ2-2, the CDR3 gives the full variable domain: ETGVTQSPTHLIKTRGQQVTLRCSSQSGHNTVSWYQQALGQGPQFIFQYYREEENGRGNFPPRFSGLQFPNYSSELNVNALELDDSALYLCASSLSIESGELFFGEGSRLTVL.

This clonotype was recorded many times. The V and J genes are TRBV7-9 and TRBJ2-1; maybe TRBD2 (6 bases). Looked up from germline, CDR1 is SEHNR and CDR2 is FQNEAQ (reference sequence). CDR3 length equals 15 residues. The V end lost 4 bases, the J end lost 2 bases, and 12 bases lay between the germline ends. The CDR3: CASSSGASAYNEQFF. The CDR3 coding sequence is TGTGCCAGCAGCTCCGGGGCTAGCGCCTACAATGAGCAGTTCTTC.

This clonotype occurred many times. V and J are TRBV30 and TRBJ2-5; unclear D gene. V was clipped by 0 bases and J by 1 base, with 6 bases between them. Germline CDR1 GTSNPN, CDR2 SVGIG (reference sequence). The CDR3 runs 13 residues. The CDR3 DNA is TGTGCCTGGAGTGTACAGCTCCAAGAGACCCAGTACTTC. Its translation: CAWSVQLQETQYF.

The chain recombines TRBV12-3 or TRBV12-4 with TRBJ1-2, with D unresolved. V was cut by 4 bases and J by 4 bases, with 19 bases left in between. This CDR3 spans 16 amino acids. The CDR3: CASSYSSLGRIYGYTF. The CDR3 DNA follows: TGTGCCAGCAGTTACTCGAGCCTCGGACGGATCTATGGCTACACCTTC.

This clonotype has a handful of counts. One junction end disagrees with the germline gene, perhaps due to a read error. The chain employs TRBV6-1 and TRBJ2-7; 13 bases agree with TRBD2. The CDR3 is 19 amino acids. Per the germline V gene, CDR1 is MNHNS and CDR2 is SASEGT. CDR3: CASSLGQLGLAGYSHEQYF. In DNA, the CDR3 is TGTGCCAGCAGTCTGGGGCAGCTGGGACTAGCGGGATACTCCCACGAGCAGTACTTC.

This clonotype was observed many times. The V and J genes are TRBV7-8 and TRBJ2-7, with D uncertain. V was trimmed by 1 base and J by 4 bases, leaving 8 bases between them. CDR3 length: 13 amino acids. Germline CDR1 is SGHVS and CDR2 is FQNEAQ. CDR3 in DNA: TGTGCCAGCAGCTTAGAACTTGGGTACGAGCAGTACTTC. This codes for CASSLELGYEQYF. The full variable domain, rest sourced from reference TRBV7-8 and TRBJ2-7, is GAGVSQSPRYKVAKRGQDVALRCDPISGHVSLFWYQQALGQGPEFLTYFQNEAQLDKSGLPSDRFFAERPEGSVSTLKIQRTQQEDSAVYLCASSLELGYEQYFGPGTRLTVT.

This clonotype was found many times. This sequence joins TRBV7-9 and TRBJ1-5; no firm D call. V lost 5 bases to trimming and J lost 11 bases, with 13 bases between them. The germline V gene has CDR1 SEHNR and CDR2 FQNEAQ (reference sequence). This CDR3 region has 12 residues. The CDR3: CASSRENQAQHF. The DNA of the CDR3 is TGTGCCAGCAGCCGAGAAAACCAGGCCCAGCATTTT. Full variable domain (missing parts from reference TRBV7-9 and TRBJ1-5): DTGVSQNPRHKITKRGQNVTFRCDPISEHNRLYWYRQTLGQGPEFLTYFQNEAQLEKSRLLSDRFSAERPKGSFSTLEIQRTEQGDSAMYLCASSRENQAQHFGDGTRLSIL.

This clonotype was seen many times. The genes are TRBV29-1 and TRBJ1-1, with D maybe TRBD1 (6 bases). The CDR3 spans 15 residues. Germline V gives CDR1 SQVTM, CDR2 ANQGSEA. The ends were cut back, 6 bases at V and 3 bases at J, with 20 bases in the middle. CDR3 nucleotide sequence: TGCAGCGTGGGCGGGGGGGCGCGTAGGTACACTGAAGCTTTCTTT. This gives the protein CSVGGGARRYTEAFF. Supplemented by reference TRBV29-1 and TRBJ1-1, the full variable domain reads SAVISQKPSRDICQRGTSLTIQCQVDSQVTMMFWYRQQPGQSLTLIATANQGSEATYESGFVIDKFPISRPNLTFSTLTVSNMSPEDSSIYLCSVGGGARRYTEAFFGQGTRLTVV.

This clonotype has at least ten counts. This chain links TRBV6-1 with TRBJ2-7; D remains unclear. The CDR3 is made up of 12 amino acids. Trimming cost V 7 bases and J 3 bases, with 10 bases left between them. Germline V gene lookup returns CDR1 MNHNS and CDR2 SASEGT. The CDR3 coding sequence is TGTGCCAGCATGGTGGTAAACTACGAGCAGTACTTC. This encodes CASMVVNYEQYF.

This clonotype was seen many times. V usage is TRBV7-3 and J usage is TRBJ2-3; 7 bases align to TRBD2. V gave up 5 bases and J gave up 3 bases; unmatched junction bases: 11. Germline V gives CDR1 SGHTA, CDR2 FQGTGA. This CDR3 region has 16 residues. The CDR3 protein is CASSPGPSGSTDTQYF. In nucleotides, the CDR3 is TGTGCCAGCAGCCCGGGACCTAGCGGAAGTACAGATACGCAGTATTTT.

This clonotype was found many times. This sequence joins TRBV24-1 and TRBJ1-2, with TRBD1 identical over 8 bases. CDR1 and CDR2 (germline): KGHDR, SFDVKD. The length of the CDR3 is 14 residues. After removal of 0 bases from V and 8 bases from J, the junction contained 4 bases not matched to a gene. This chain's CDR3 is CATSDLTTGAGYTF. The CDR3 DNA sequence: TGTGCCACCAGTGATTTGACGACAGGGGCCGGCTACACCTTC.

The chain has TRBV29-1 and TRBJ1-3; a possible D gene is TRBD1 (6 bases). V was shortened by 6 bases and J by 0 bases, with 12 bases between the two germline ends. Germline assignment: CDR1 SQVTM and CDR2 ANQGSEA. The CDR3 runs 14 residues. Written as DNA, the CDR3 is TGCAGCGTCGTCGGACAGCTCTCTGGAAACACCATATATTTT. It yields the protein CSVVGQLSGNTIYF.